The 28 T cell receptor beta chains below all came from one sample that was sequenced in a study of blood T cell repertoires in COVID-19. The repertoire was sequenced with immunoSEQ multiplex PCR; TCRdb's copy has only in-frame clones and lacks some. The sample carries some 180,000 clones, around 90% recorded once. The material sequenced was peripheral blood. Source of these receptors: a man aged 45-65 years with acute or convalescent COVID-19.

The J gene is TRBJ2-1, the V gene TRBV11-3, with 12 bases that match TRBD2. CDR1 and CDR2 from the germline V gene are SGHNT and YENEEA. This CDR3 region has 17 residues. The junction had 6 bases not matched to a gene; V was cut back by 5 bases and J by 1 base. CDR3 in amino acids: CASSKRLAGVSYNEQFF. CDR3 DNA sequence: TGTGCCAGCAGCAAAAGACTAGCGGGGGTTTCCTACAATGAGCAGTTCTTC.

This clone has a handful of counts. The chain combines TRBV9 with TRBJ2-1; a possible D gene is TRBD2 (5 bases). Germline V gene lookup returns CDR1 SGDLS and CDR2 YYNGEE. Trimming shortened V by 3 bases and J by 0 bases, and 16 bases separated the two germline ends. CDR3 size: 17 residues. The DNA for the CDR3 is TGTGCCAGCAGCGGCTCTGATGGAGGAAGCTCCTACAATGAGCAGTTCTTC. This translates into CASSGSDGGSSYNEQFF.

V usage is TRBV15 and J usage is TRBJ2-7; weak D call: TRBD1 (7 bases). CDR1 LNHNV and CDR2 YYDKDF come from the germline V gene (reference sequence). This CDR3 is built from 17 residues. The V and J ends lost 1 base and 7 bases respectively, with 23 bases between them. CDR3: CATSRGLIDVAGGEQYF. CDR3 nucleotide sequence: TGTGCCACCAGCAGAGGTCTGATAGACGTGGCAGGGGGGGAGCAGTACTTC.

This rearrangement joins TRBV7-3 to TRBJ2-7; D is possibly TRBD1 (5 bases). Germline assignment: CDR1 SGHTA and CDR2 FQGTGA. The CDR3 is made up of 14 amino acids. V gave up 5 bases and J gave up 6 bases, with 17 bases separating them. The CDR3 region has the DNA TGTGCCAGCAGCCGCGCCCAGGGTGTGGGCGAGCAGTACTTC. Its protein is CASSRAQGVGEQYF.

The chain carries TRBV4-3 and TRBJ1-5, with 12 bases identical to TRBD1. Unmatched junction bases numbered 7, after V lost 4 bases and J lost 6 bases. The length of the CDR3 is 16 residues. CDR1 is LGHNA, CDR2 YSLEER, per germline. CDR3 sequence: CASSRGRDRGLQPQHF. The CDR3 DNA reads TGCGCCAGCAGCCGAGGCCGGGACAGGGGGCTTCAGCCCCAGCATTTT.

The chain joins TRBV5-8 to TRBJ2-7; 9 nucleotides match TRBD2. Germline CDR1 is SGHTS and CDR2 is YDEGEE. J gave up 0 bases and V 3 bases, and 7 bases lay outside the gene matches. The CDR3 is made up of 16 amino acids. This CDR3 is CASSWTHSGSSYEQYF. The CDR3 DNA reads as TGTGCCAGCAGCTGGACCCATAGCGGGAGCTCCTACGAGCAGTACTTC.

The CDR3: CASSPTTVAQYF. In DNA, the CDR3 is TGTGCCAGCAGCCCGACGACAGTGGCCCAGTACTTC. The V gene is TRBV28, the J gene TRBJ2-5, with a possible D match to TRBD1 (5 bases). Germline-derived CDR1 and CDR2 are MDHEN and SYDVKM. V gave up 6 bases and J gave up 9 bases, with 14 bases separating them. This CDR3 comprises 12 residues.

The chain combines TRBV28 with TRBJ1-2; D remains ambiguous. V dropped 8 bases and J dropped 0 bases, with 13 bases sitting between them. This CDR3 contains 14 residues. Germline-derived CDR1 and CDR2 are MDHEN and SYDVKM. CDR3 sequence reads: CASESIGANYGYTF. DNA for the CDR3: TGTGCCAGCGAGTCAATCGGGGCTAACTATGGCTACACCTTC.

The rearrangement joins TRBV2 to TRBJ2-5, with a possible D match to TRBD1 (8 bases). Germline lookup yields CDR1 SNHLY and CDR2 FYNNEI. The CDR3 is 15 amino acids. Trimming cost V 11 bases and J 5 bases, with 24 bases left between them. The CDR3 region has the DNA TGTGCCGCAGCGGGGCAGGGGGCGCGAGTGGAGACCCAGTACTTC. It codes for CAAAGQGARVETQYF.

The V gene is TRBV29-1, the J gene TRBJ2-1, with 10 nucleotides matching TRBD2. The J segment lost 10 bases and the V segment lost 2 bases, leaving 5 bases of the junction unmatched. Germline CDR1 is SQVTM and CDR2 is ANQGSEA. The CDR3 spans 13 residues. The CDR3 DNA reads TGCAGCGTTGAACTAGCGGGAGCCGGGGAGCAGTTCTTC. As protein: CSVELAGAGEQFF.

V is TRBV4-1 and J is TRBJ1-5, with D perhaps matching TRBD1 (6 bases). Germline V lookup: CDR1 MGHRA, CDR2 YSYEKL. The CDR3 contains 15 residues. Trimming stripped 0 bases from V and 3 bases from J, with 9 bases between. The CDR3 protein is CASSQEQGTNQPQHF. DNA for the CDR3: TGCGCCAGCAGCCAAGAACAGGGTACCAATCAGCCCCAGCATTTT.

The chain carries TRBV6-6 and TRBJ1-2, with 7 bases lining up with TRBD1. Germline V lookup: CDR1 MNHNY, CDR2 SVGAGI (reference sequence). CDR3 length equals 16 residues. The V and J ends lost 5 bases and 4 bases, in that order; junction bases with no gene match: 13. CDR3 sequence: CASSRQGGEPSYGYTF. DNA of the CDR3: TGTGCCAGCAGTCGACAGGGCGGGGAGCCAAGCTATGGCTACACCTTC.

This clone was found once. V is TRBV5-5 and J is TRBJ2-1; D is unresolved. V was cut by 3 bases and J by 9 bases, with 10 bases left in between. Germline V gives CDR1 SGHKS, CDR2 YYEKEE (reference sequence). The CDR3 consists of 12 residues. The CDR3 sequence is CASSSAEGEQFF. Written as DNA, the CDR3 is TGTGCCAGCAGCTCCGCGGAAGGTGAGCAGTTCTTC.

The chain is built from TRBV5-1 and TRBJ2-1; TRBD2 aligns across 12 bases. J was trimmed by 6 bases and V by 1 base; bases with no gene match: 11. The CDR3 has 18 amino acids. The germline CDR1 and CDR2 sequences are SGHRS and YFSETQ. The CDR3 region is CASSLSASGRGGGNEQFF. CDR3 nucleotides: TGCGCCAGCAGCTTGTCGGCTAGCGGGAGGGGAGGGGGCAATGAGCAGTTCTTC.

The chain uses TRBV19 and TRBJ1-3; D not resolved. CDR3 length equals 16 residues. Germline CDR1 is LNHDA and CDR2 is SQIVND (reference sequence). Trimming cost V 0 bases and J 0 bases, with 9 bases left between them. This CDR3 reads CASSIDLVVSGNTIYF. CDR3 bases: TGTGCCAGTAGTATAGATCTAGTCGTCTCTGGAAACACCATATATTTT.

The chain joins TRBV7-2 to TRBJ2-1; 10 positions match TRBD2. Germline V gives CDR1 SGHTA, CDR2 FQGNSA. This CDR3 region has 14 residues. The V segment lost 6 bases and the J segment 8 bases; nucleotides outside the gene matches: 7. The CDR3 sequence: CASRGLALVDEQFF. CDR3 bases: TGTGCCAGCAGGGGACTAGCGCTCGTAGATGAGCAGTTCTTC.

CDR3 protein: CASMRSYEQYF. The CDR3, as DNA: TGTGCCAGCATGCGGTCCTACGAGCAGTACTTC. This chain uses TRBV2 with TRBJ2-7; D ambiguous. The V gene's germline CDR1 is SNHLY and CDR2 FYNNEI. Trimming cost V 7 bases and J 1 base, with 5 bases left between them. The length of the CDR3 is 11 residues.

The chain is built from TRBV19 and TRBJ2-1, with 8 bases fitting TRBD2. The CDR3 has 16 amino acids. V gave up 3 bases and J gave up 7 bases; unmatched junction bases: 11. Germline CDR1 and CDR2: LNHDA and SQIVND (reference sequence). As DNA, the CDR3 is TGTGCCAGTAGTATTGTTTTAGGACTAGCAGTGAATGAGCAGTTCTTC. Its translation is CASSIVLGLAVNEQFF.

Only one count was recorded for this clone. Here the CDR3 reads CASSYEGQGSRYSNQPQHF. The CDR3 DNA reads as TGTGCCAGCAGTTACGAAGGACAGGGAAGCCGTTATAGCAATCAGCCCCAGCATTTT. V gene TRBV6-2 or TRBV6-3 combines with J gene TRBJ1-5; TRBD1 aligns across 8 bases. V was clipped by 2 bases and J by 0 bases; unmatched bases: 12. Germline assignment: CDR1 MNHEY and CDR2 SVGEGT. This CDR3 has 19 amino acids.

The chain links TRBV5-6 to TRBJ2-2, with D uncertain. The V gene's germline CDR1 is SGHDT and CDR2 YYEEEE. With 0 bases removed from V and 2 bases from J, the gap between germline ends came to 11 bases. This CDR3 is built from 16 residues. The CDR3, as DNA: TGTGCCAGCAGCTTGGAATGGGCGATAAACACCGGGGAGCTGTTTTTT. It translates to CASSLEWAINTGELFF.

The gene calls are TRBV30 and TRBJ2-5; D is unresolved. This CDR3 contains 13 residues. V dropped 1 base and J dropped 5 bases, with 11 bases sitting between them. The germline gives CDR1 GTSNPN, CDR2 SVGIG (reference sequence). CDR3 sequence (DNA): TGTGCCTGGAGTGGGAACTCCAGGGAGACCCAGTACTTC. Translated, it gives CAWSGNSRETQYF.

The chain joins TRBV18 to TRBJ2-3; 9 bases match TRBD1. This CDR3 spans 18 amino acids. Germline-derived CDR1 and CDR2 are KGHSH and LQKENI. V gave up 4 bases and J gave up 5 bases; unmatched junction bases: 16. The CDR3 DNA sequence: TGTGCCAGCTCACAACGGGCACCGGGACAGGGAGGTGGAGATACGCAGTATTTT. Amino acid sequence: CASSQRAPGQGGGDTQYF.

The rearrangement links TRBV11-1 to TRBJ2-7; D gene ambiguous. Germline V gene sequence: CDR1 SGHAT, CDR2 FQDESV (reference sequence). The CDR3 is 14 amino acids. Trimming left V 1 base short and J 6 bases short, with 13 bases between. CDR3 bases: TGTGCCAGCAGCTTAGTTCTGACTTCGGGCGAGCAGTACGTC. It codes for CASSLVLTSGEQYV.

This chain's CDR3 is CASSTLRSGQGGTGELFF. The CDR3 DNA follows: TGTGCCAGTAGTACCCTCCGGTCGGGACAGGGGGGCACCGGGGAGCTGTTTTTT. V and J are TRBV19 and TRBJ2-2; 11 nucleotides line up with TRBD1. The CDR3 extends over 18 amino acids. Trimming removed 4 bases from V and 4 bases from J; junction bases left unmatched: 11. Germline CDR1 is LNHDA and CDR2 is SQIVND (reference sequence). Together with reference TRBV19 and TRBJ2-2, the CDR3 gives the full variable domain: DGGITQSPKYLFRKEGQNVTLSCEQNLNHDAMYWYRQDPGQGLRLIYYSQIVNDFQKGDIAEGYSVSREKKESFPLTVTSAQKNPTAFYLCASSTLRSGQGGTGELFFGEGSRLTVL.

The chain links TRBV11-2 to TRBJ2-5; 13 bases match TRBD2. This CDR3 is 16 amino acids long. Trimming cost V 5 bases and J 5 bases; bases outside gene matches: 8. CDR1 and CDR2 (germline): SGHAT, FQNNGV. The DNA of the CDR3 is TGTGCCAGCAGCGTCGGACTAGCGGGAGCTCGGGAGACCCAGTACTTC. The encoded protein is CASSVGLAGARETQYF.

The chain is built from TRBV28 and TRBJ1-5; D is ambiguous. V lost 7 bases to trimming and J lost 0 bases, with 13 bases between them. The germline V gene has CDR1 MDHEN and CDR2 SYDVKM. This CDR3 region has 15 residues. The CDR3 is CASTRATVSNQPQHF. Written as DNA, the CDR3 is TGTGCCAGCACCCGCGCCACAGTTAGCAATCAGCCCCAGCATTTT.

The V and J genes are TRBV6-2 or TRBV6-3 and TRBJ1-1; TRBD1 agrees at 7 bases. The ends lost 0 bases at V and 0 bases at J; junction bases unmatched: 10. Germline assignment: CDR1 MNHEY and CDR2 SVGEGT. The CDR3 consists of 18 residues. The CDR3 region is CASSYSIWGQQLNTEAFF. The CDR3 DNA reads as TGTGCCAGCAGTTACTCGATTTGGGGACAGCAATTGAACACTGAAGCTTTCTTT.

The chain uses TRBV18 and TRBJ2-6, with D hard to call. CDR3 length equals 16 residues. CDR1 KGHSH and CDR2 LQKENI come from the germline V gene. Trimming shortened V by 2 bases and J by 2 bases, and 10 bases separated the two germline ends. The CDR3 spells CASSPFSAAGANVLTF. DNA for the CDR3: TGTGCCAGCTCACCATTTAGTGCGGCTGGGGCCAACGTCCTGACTTTC.